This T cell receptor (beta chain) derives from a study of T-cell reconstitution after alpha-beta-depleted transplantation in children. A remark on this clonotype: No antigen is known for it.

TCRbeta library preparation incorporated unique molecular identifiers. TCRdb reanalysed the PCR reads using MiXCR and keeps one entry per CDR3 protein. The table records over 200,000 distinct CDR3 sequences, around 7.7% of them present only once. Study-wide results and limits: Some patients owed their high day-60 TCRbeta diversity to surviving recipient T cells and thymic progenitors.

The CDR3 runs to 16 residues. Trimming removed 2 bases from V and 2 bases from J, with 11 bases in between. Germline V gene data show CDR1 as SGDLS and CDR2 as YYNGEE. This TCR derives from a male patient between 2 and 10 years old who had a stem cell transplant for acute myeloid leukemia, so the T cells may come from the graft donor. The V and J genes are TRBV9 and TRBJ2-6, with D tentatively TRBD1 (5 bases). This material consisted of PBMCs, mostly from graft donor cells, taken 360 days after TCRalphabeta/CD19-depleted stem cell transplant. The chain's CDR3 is CASSVQPGPGANVLTF. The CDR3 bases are TGTGCCAGCAGCGTTCAACCAGGGCCTGGGGCCAACGTCCTGACTTTC.